This T cell receptor beta chain is drawn from a study of Ad26.COV2.S vaccination and SARS-CoV-2 variants (dated by TCRdb to the early 2020s). Background for the entire study: Sequencing of the TCRbeta repertoire served to evaluate the specificity and breadth of SARS-CoV-2-reactive T cell receptors following Ad26.COV2.S vaccination. The TCR-sequenced set comprised approximately 32 samples: around 20 Ad26.COV2.S vaccine recipients, 5 placebo recipients and 8 SARS-CoV-2 convalescent individuals.

Notes on this clone: What this receptor recognizes is not known. No much larger clone is present one base from it, and per-base qualities are unavailable.

The immunoSEQ Assay was used to sequence TCRbeta CDR3 regions. After extraction, genomic DNA underwent amplification by bias-controlled multiplex PCR, followed by high-throughput sequencing. Processing in the source paper ran as follows. To quantify the absolute abundance of every unique TCRbeta CDR3 region, sequences were collapsed and filtered. T cell fraction was estimated by normalizing TCRbeta template counts to usable DNA, which was measured by amplifying reference genes present in all nucleated cells. Repertoire TCRs were annotated as SARS-CoV-2-specific by exact matching of V gene, CDR3 amino acid sequence and J gene to a known reactive TCR set. The reference SARS-CoV-2 TCR set was obtained from MIRA and was filtered for enrichment in COVID-19-positive ImmuneCODE repertoires, whereby public or cross-reactive TCRs were removed. Based on the MIRA antigens, annotated TCRs were further analysed at the level of specific ORF or position within ORF. Breadth was defined as annotated unique rearrangements over total unique productive rearrangements; depth was the summed frequency of those rearrangements. Two-sided Wilcoxon rank-sum tests were used to compare TCR breadth between groups. This immuneACCESS table, as held by TCRdb, lists in-frame sequences with V and J called but not all clones. Of the missing ones, under half trace to an unresolved V gene in checked studies; the others have no known cause. The D gene and trimming were derived from the DNA, and the V and J assignments and clone size from that table. A total of roughly 100,000 clones appear in this sample, roughly 75% of them only once. About 18% of the sample is taken by the ten largest.

The investigation overall reported the following: The authors noted that total T cell responses may have been underestimated by the TCR breadth and depth analyses. Spike-specific TCR breadth was higher in Ad26.COV2.S recipients than in placebo recipients (P = 0.0014). After vaccination, substantial breadth of spike-specific CD8+ and CD4+ T cell responses was reported. Vaccine and placebo recipients had comparable non-spike TCR breadth, which fits with the vaccine containing only spike.

The sample's time point, from its label and the paper: individuals recovered from natural SARS-CoV-2 infection. The CDR1 and CDR2 encoded by the germline V gene are SGHAT and FQNNGV. Measured from the cysteine to the phenylalanine, the CDR3 is 13 residues long. Only the CDR3 portion is preserved as DNA: 39 bases, with reading frame beginning at the first base. The junction shows trimming of 5 bases on V and 7 bases on J, and the gene matches do not reach 4 bases of it. This sequence uses TRBV11-2 and TRBJ2-1; TRBD2 fits 8 bases in the junction. The clonotype originates from a human donor who had recovered from COVID-19. This material consisted of peripheral blood, taken after recovery from COVID-19. CDR3 sequence: CASSPGGANEQFF. The bases are TGTGCCAGCAGCCCCGGGGGGGCAAATGAGCAGTTCTTC.